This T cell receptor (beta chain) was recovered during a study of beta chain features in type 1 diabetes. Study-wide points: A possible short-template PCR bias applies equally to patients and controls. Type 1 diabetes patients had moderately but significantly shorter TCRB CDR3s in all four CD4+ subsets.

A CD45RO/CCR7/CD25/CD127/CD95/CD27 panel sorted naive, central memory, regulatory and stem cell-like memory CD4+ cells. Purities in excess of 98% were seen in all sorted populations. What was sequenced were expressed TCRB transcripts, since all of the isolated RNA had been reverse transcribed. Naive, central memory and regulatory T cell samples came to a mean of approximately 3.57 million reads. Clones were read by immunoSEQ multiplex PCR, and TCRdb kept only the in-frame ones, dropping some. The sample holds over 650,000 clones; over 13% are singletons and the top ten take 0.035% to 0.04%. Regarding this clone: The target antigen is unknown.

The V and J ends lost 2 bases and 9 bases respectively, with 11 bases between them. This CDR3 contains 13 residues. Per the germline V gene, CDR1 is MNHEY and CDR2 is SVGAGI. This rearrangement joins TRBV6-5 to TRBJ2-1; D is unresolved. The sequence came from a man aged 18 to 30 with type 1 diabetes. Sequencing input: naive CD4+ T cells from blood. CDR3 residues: CASSYGQDGEQFF. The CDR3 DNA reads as TGTGCCAGCAGTTACGGGCAGGACGGTGAGCAGTTCTTC.